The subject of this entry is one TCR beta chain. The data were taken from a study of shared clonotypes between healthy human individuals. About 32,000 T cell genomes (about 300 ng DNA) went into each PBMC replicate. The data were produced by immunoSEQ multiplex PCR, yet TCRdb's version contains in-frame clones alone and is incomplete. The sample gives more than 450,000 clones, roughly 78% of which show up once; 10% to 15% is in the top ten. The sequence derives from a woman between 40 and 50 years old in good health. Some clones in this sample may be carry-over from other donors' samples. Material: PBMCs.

In nucleotides, the CDR3 is TGTGCCAGCAGCTTGCGGCGGGACCGTAACACCGGGGAGCTGTTTTTT. The encoded protein is CASSLRRDRNTGELFF. The V and J genes are TRBV5-4 and TRBJ2-2; maybe TRBD2 (6 bases). Per the germline V gene, CDR1 is SGHNT and CDR2 is YYREEE (reference sequence). The CDR3 spans 16 residues. V was trimmed by 1 base and J by 2 bases, leaving 12 bases between them.